Sequencing of this TCR beta chain was carried out in a study of TIL therapy for anti-PD-1-resistant metastatic lung cancer. Looking at the study overall: Most patients had lung adenocarcinoma; a handful of tumors were EGFR-mutant, two ALK-rearranged; half smoked currently or formerly.

Germline loops: CDR1 SGHRS, CDR2 YFSETQ. CDR3 length: 15 residues. V was cut by 0 bases and J by 0 bases, with 9 bases left in between. The sample's time point: pre-treatment sample, taken before nivolumab and TIL therapy. Tumor tissue came from excised metastases, mostly pleural nodules or supraclavicular lymph nodes. Concerning this clone itself: The antigen is undetermined.

Findings of the study overall: Many TIL product clones were absent from baseline tumor, suggesting clonal contraction.

The libraries were made with immunoSEQ v3. Libraries were prepared by immunoSEQ multiplex PCR; TCRdb keeps only in-frame clonotypes and omits some of them. Among more than 20,000 clones listed, under 80% were seen once. The source material was tumor tissue, sampled at baseline. V usage is TRBV5-1 and J usage is TRBJ1-2; possibly TRBD1 for D (5 bases). The receptor was derived from a woman between 30 and 80 years old with non-small cell lung cancer. The CDR3 loop is CASSLEGNTNYGYTF. The CDR3 nucleotides are TGCGCCAGCAGCTTGGAGGGGAACACTAACTATGGCTACACCTTC.